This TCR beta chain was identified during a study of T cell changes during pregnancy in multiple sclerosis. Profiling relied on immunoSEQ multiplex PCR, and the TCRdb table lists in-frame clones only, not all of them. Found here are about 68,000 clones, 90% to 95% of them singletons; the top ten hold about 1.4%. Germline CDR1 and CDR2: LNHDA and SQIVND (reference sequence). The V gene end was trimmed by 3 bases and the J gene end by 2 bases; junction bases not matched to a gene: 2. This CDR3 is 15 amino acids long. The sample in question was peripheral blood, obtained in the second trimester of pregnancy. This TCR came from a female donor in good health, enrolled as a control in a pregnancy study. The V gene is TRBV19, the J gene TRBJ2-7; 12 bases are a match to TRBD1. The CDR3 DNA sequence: TGTGCCAGTAGTATTGGGACAGGGGGCCCCTACGAGCAGTACTTC. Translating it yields CASSIGTGGPYEQYF.